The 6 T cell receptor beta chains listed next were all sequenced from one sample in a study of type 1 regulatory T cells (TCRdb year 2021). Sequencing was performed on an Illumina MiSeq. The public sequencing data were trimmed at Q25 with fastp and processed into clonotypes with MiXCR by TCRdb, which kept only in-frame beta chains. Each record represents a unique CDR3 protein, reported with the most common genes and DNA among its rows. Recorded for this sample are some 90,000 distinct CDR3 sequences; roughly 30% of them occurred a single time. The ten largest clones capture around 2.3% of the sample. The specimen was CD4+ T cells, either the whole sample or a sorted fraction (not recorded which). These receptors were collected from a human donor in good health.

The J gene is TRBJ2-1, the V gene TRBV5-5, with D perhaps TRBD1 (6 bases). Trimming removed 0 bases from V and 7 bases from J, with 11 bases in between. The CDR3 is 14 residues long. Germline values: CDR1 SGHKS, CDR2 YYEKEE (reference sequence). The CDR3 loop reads CASSLVTGKNEQFF. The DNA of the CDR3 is TGTGCCAGCAGCTTGGTTACAGGGAAAAATGAGCAGTTCTTC.

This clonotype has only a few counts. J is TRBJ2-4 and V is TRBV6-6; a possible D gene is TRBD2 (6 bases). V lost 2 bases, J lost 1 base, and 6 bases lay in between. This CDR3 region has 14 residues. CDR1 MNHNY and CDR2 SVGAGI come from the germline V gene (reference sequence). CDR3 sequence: CASSYGGAKNIQYF. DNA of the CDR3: TGTGCCAGCAGTTACGGGGGGGCCAAAAACATTCAGTACTTC.

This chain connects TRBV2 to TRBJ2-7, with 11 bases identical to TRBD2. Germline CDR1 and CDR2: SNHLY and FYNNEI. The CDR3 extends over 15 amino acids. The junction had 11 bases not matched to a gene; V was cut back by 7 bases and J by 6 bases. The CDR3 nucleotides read TGTGCCAGCACAAGGATAGCGGGAGGGCCTCGCGAGCAGTACTTC. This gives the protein CASTRIAGGPREQYF.

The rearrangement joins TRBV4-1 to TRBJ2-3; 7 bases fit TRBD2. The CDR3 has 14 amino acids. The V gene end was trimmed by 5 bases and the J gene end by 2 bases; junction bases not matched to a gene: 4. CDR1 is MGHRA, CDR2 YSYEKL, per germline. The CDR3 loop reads CASSELATTDTQYF. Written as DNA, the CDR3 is TGCGCCAGCAGCGAACTAGCGACCACAGATACGCAGTATTTT.

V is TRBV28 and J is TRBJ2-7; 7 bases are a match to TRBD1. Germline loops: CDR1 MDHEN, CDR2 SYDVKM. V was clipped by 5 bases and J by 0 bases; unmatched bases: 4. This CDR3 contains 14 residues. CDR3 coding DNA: TGTGCCAGCAGTCCAGGGGGATCCTCCTACGAGCAGTACTTC. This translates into CASSPGGSSYEQYF. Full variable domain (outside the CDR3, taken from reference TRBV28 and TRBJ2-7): DVKVTQSSRYLVKRTGEKVFLECVQDMDHENMFWYRQDPGLGLRLIYFSYDVKMKEKGDIPEGYSVSREKKERFSLILESASTNQTSMYLCASSPGGSSYEQYFGPGTRLTVT.

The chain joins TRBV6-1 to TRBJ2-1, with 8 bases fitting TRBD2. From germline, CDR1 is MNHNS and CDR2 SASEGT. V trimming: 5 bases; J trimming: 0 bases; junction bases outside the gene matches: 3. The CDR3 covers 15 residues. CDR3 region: CASSIAGRSYNEQFF. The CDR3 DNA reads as TGTGCCAGCAGTATAGCGGGGCGCTCCTACAATGAGCAGTTCTTC.